This T cell receptor beta chain was observed in a study of T cells after yellow fever vaccination. TCRdb reprocessed the 5' RACE reads via MiXCR and lists one record per CDR3 protein. This sample yields roughly 320,000 distinct CDR3 sequences, of which over 8.5% are seen a single time; roughly 3% belongs to the top ten. The CDR3 runs 15 residues. Worth noting for this clonotype: A read error may produce the germline difference seen at one junction end.

The TCR originated in a young man who received the YFV17D yellow fever vaccine. The chain couples TRBV12-3 or TRBV12-4 to TRBJ2-3; TRBD2 matches at 11 bases. This specimen consisted of CD4+ T cells sorted from PBMCs, obtained 45 days after the yellow fever booster vaccination. In DNA, the CDR3 is TGTGCCAGCAGTCTAGCGGGGGGAACCACAGATACGCAGTATTTT. Amino acid sequence: CASSLAGGTTDTQYF.